The present entry profiles one T cell receptor (beta chain) with its context. What this receptor recognizes is not known. Base qualities are not provided; no much larger clone lies one nucleotide away. In Seattle, one collaborating source enrolled patients while the infection was active and tracked those patients longitudinally over the course of disease. Collaborating institutions collected whole blood in K2EDTA tubes following their own protocols. For TCRbeta analysis, collaborators shipped samples as frozen whole blood, isolated PBMCs, or DNA extracted from either of those sample types. The data were obtained in a study of blood T cell repertoires in COVID-19 (dated by TCRdb to 2020 to 2021). Study-level background: Collaborator samples came from the United States, Italy and Spain and covered acute and convalescent phases of COVID-19. The material from the prospective study consisted of cDNA or gDNA derived from T cells, B-cell-depleted T cells, or PBMCs. Subjects who had been exposed to COVID-19, were actively infected with it, or had recovered from it provided the deeply sampled blood TCRbeta repertoires that made up the dataset. A freely available public database, intended as a resource for researchers studying the immune response to SARS-CoV-2, is where the repertoires were released. The samples were drawn from the first 160 participants of the ongoing ImmuneRACE study and from some 1,300 subjects provided by 6 global collaborators. Sample metadata almost always included a de-identified subject ID, COVID-19 status, age in years and sex. Where available, HLA class I and class II types were taken from metadata supplied by the sample provider and were not determined by assay-based typing. Overall study outcomes, separate from this receptor: How much clinical and demographic metadata was included differed by source and by participant, and the metadata was provided uncurated.

The immunoSEQ Assay, a bias-controlled multiplex PCR, was used to amplify TCRbeta CDR3 regions from genomic DNA. On the authors' methods: Nucleated cell counts per sample were estimated from amplification of reference gene primers within the assay. To quantify the absolute abundance of each unique TCRbeta CDR3 rearrangement, sequence reads were collapsed and filtered. For each sample, productive Simpson clonality was calculated as the square root of Simpson's diversity index over productive rearrangements. TCRdb mirrors the immuneACCESS table, restricted to in-frame sequences. Some clones are absent from its copies; in checked studies, under half trace to an unresolved V gene, and the reason for the others is unknown. From that table come the V and J calls and clone size; the DNA was used to work out D and trimming. In this sample the table shows about 220,000 clones, 75% to 90% of which occur a single time. Of the sample, around 8% is held by the ten largest clones.

CDR1 and CDR2, per the germline V gene, are SGHVS and FQNEAQ. The junction carries 22 bases between V and J, which are trimmed by 2 bases and 2 bases respectively. Including cysteine and phenylalanine, the CDR3 has 19 amino acids. The kept DNA is CDR3 alone, 57 bases in frame from the first base. In this chain, TRBV7-8 is recombined with TRBJ1-5; no confident D gene assignment can be made. Sequenced input: peripheral blood. The receptor comes from a woman aged 80 or over with COVID-19, enrolled during active disease. The CDR3 in this case is CASSLTIEEGGSRNQPQHF. The nucleotides read TGTGCCAGCAGCTTAACCATAGAGGAGGGTGGTTCGCGCAATCAGCCCCAGCATTTT.